This T cell receptor beta chain was found in a study of CD8 T cells in Susac syndrome. The ends were cut back, 5 bases at V and 4 bases at J, with 14 bases in the middle. This CDR3 is built from 14 residues. Random hexamers were used to reverse transcribe an amount of roughly 0.5 to 1 ug RNA. TCRdb independently ran MiXCR on the immunoSEQ multiplex PCR reads; one entry per CDR3 protein. The sample includes 150,000 to 190,000 distinct CDR3 sequences, roughly 94% of them seen just once. What was sequenced was CD8+ T cells from PBMCs. This TCR came from a human donor with multiple sclerosis. The rearrangement joins TRBV12-3 or TRBV12-4 to TRBJ1-2, with unresolved D. CDR3 amino acids: CASSKSRTSYGYTF. In DNA, the CDR3 is TGTGCCAGCAGTAAATCACGGACCTCCTATGGCTACACCTTC.